Each of the 23 T cell receptor beta chains below was sequenced from the same sample in a study of regulatory T cells in long-lasting Graves disease. Assembly of TCR beta libraries relied on iRepertoire HTBI primers together with Arm-PCR of CDR3 regions. TCRdb passed the multiplex PCR reads through MiXCR, listing each CDR3 protein once. The sample holds about 290,000 distinct CDR3 sequences, around 21% seen once. Specified time point: persistent/refractory GD, antithyroid drugs over 5 years with positive TRAb. Preparation of the TCR library used RNA extracted from PBMCs. The sample consisted of peripheral blood mononuclear cells (PBMCs), taken when the disease was refractory, from a patient treated with antithyroid drugs. These receptors all stem from a female donor with Graves disease.

This sequence joins TRBV18 and TRBJ1-5; 11 bases align to TRBD1. J lost 3 bases, V lost 5 bases, and 3 bases had no gene match. In germline, CDR1 is KGHSH, CDR2 LQKENI. The CDR3 covers 15 residues. The CDR3 DNA reads TGTGCCAGCTCAGGGGACAGGGGGGCCAATCAGCCCCAGCATTTT. Its translation is CASSGDRGANQPQHF.

This clonotype was seen just once. J is TRBJ2-4 and V is TRBV27, with TRBD2 matching over 7 bases. The J call could be wrong; TRBJ2-1 is a better fit for the DNA end. The CDR3 is 13 amino acids. Germline CDR1 is MNHEY and CDR2 is SMNVEV (reference sequence). The CDR3 nucleotides are TGTGCCAGCAGTTTTGGGGCGGGAGCTATTCAGTTCTTC. Residues: CASSFGAGAIQFF.

This clonotype was detected only a few times. The chain joins TRBV30 to TRBJ2-5; 12 bases line up with TRBD1. Unmatched junction bases numbered 19, after V lost 0 bases and J lost 5 bases. The CDR3 runs to 20 residues. Germline values: CDR1 GTSNPN, CDR2 SVGIG (reference sequence). CDR3 protein: CAWSVHPSGTGGWWLETQYF. The CDR3 DNA reads TGTGCCTGGAGTGTACACCCTTCCGGGACAGGGGGCTGGTGGCTGGAGACCCAGTACTTC.

The chain has TRBV27 and TRBJ2-7; D remains ambiguous. Trimming stripped 3 bases from V and 3 bases from J, with 12 bases between. In germline, CDR1 is MNHEY, CDR2 SMNVEV (reference sequence). CDR3 length: 14 residues. The CDR3 region has the DNA TGTGCCAGCAGTTTTTCAGGACCCAACTACGAGCAGTACTTC. This codes for CASSFSGPNYEQYF.

This clonotype was seen at least ten times. V gene TRBV14 combines with J gene TRBJ1-1; D is unclear. The V end was cut by 1 base, the J end by 1 base, with 10 bases between. This CDR3 has 15 amino acids. Germline CDR1 reads SGHDN; CDR2 reads FVKESK. This CDR3 is CASSQGVLSNTEAFF. The CDR3 DNA reads as TGTGCCAGCAGCCAAGGCGTCCTCTCGAACACTGAAGCTTTCTTT.

This clonotype was recorded many times. The chain recombines TRBV10-3 with TRBJ1-5; possible D gene TRBD1, 5 bases. The CDR3 is 16 residues long. In germline, CDR1 is ENHRY, CDR2 SYGVKD. Trimming took 3 bases from V and 2 from J, leaving 14 bases between them. CDR3 protein: CAISDGGDSGNQPQHF. CDR3 coding DNA: TGTGCCATCAGTGATGGAGGGGACTCGGGCAATCAGCCCCAGCATTTT.

The table lists this clonotype with many counts. The chain uses TRBV20-1 and TRBJ2-7; TRBD1 aligns across 12 bases. The CDR3 is 15 amino acids. The germline gives CDR1 DFQATT, CDR2 SNEGSKA (reference sequence). V was clipped by 5 bases and J by 4 bases; unmatched bases: 9. CDR3 DNA: TGCAGTGCTCCCCGTGGGACAGGGGGCAGGTACGAGCAGTACTTC. This gives the protein CSAPRGTGGRYEQYF.

The V call is TRBV10-1, the J call TRBJ1-1, with D tentatively TRBD1 (5 bases). CDR1 is WNHNN, CDR2 SYGVQD, per germline (reference sequence). This CDR3 comprises 12 residues. V was pared by 7 bases and J by 4 bases, with 10 bases between. CDR3 loop: CASNSGGTEAFF. Written as DNA, the CDR3 is TGCGCCAGCAATTCGGGGGGCACTGAAGCTTTCTTT.

The chain recombines TRBV20-1 with TRBJ1-3, with 7 bases lining up with TRBD1. The CDR3 extends over 16 amino acids. CDR1 and CDR2 (germline): DFQATT, SNEGSKA (reference sequence). The V and J ends lost 4 bases and 3 bases, in that order; junction bases with no gene match: 12. CDR3 nucleotide sequence: TGCAGTGCTATGGGAGAGAGAGACAGGGTTGGAAACACCATATATTTT. This encodes CSAMGERDRVGNTIYF.

This clonotype has a count of ten or more. The chain is built from TRBV11-1 and TRBJ2-2, with a tentative D call TRBD1 (6 bases). The CDR3 extends over 15 amino acids. V was trimmed by 2 bases and J by 4 bases, leaving 11 bases between them. Germline CDR1 is SGHAT and CDR2 is FQDESV (reference sequence). The DNA of the CDR3 is TGTGCCAGCAGCTTAACACAGGGCACCACCGGGGAGCTGTTTTTT. Translating gives CASSLTQGTTGELFF.

This clonotype appeared a few times. This sequence joins TRBV19 and TRBJ2-2; D perhaps matches TRBD2 (6 bases). V was cut by 6 bases and J by 7 bases, with 15 bases left in between. CDR1 and CDR2 from the germline V gene are LNHDA and SQIVND (reference sequence). The CDR3 spans 14 residues. The CDR3 sequence is CASRLEGRGGELFF. The CDR3 DNA is TGTGCCAGTAGGTTGGAGGGGCGAGGCGGGGAGCTGTTTTTT.

Worth noting for this clonotype: A much larger clone differs from this one at a single base, so this may be a read error. The chain joins TRBV7-2 to TRBJ1-5; no clear D gene. This CDR3 contains 13 residues. Germline values: CDR1 SGHTA, CDR2 FQGNSA. V lost 4 bases, J lost 9 bases, and 13 bases lay in between. CDR3: CASSSVSRRPQHF. CDR3 DNA: TGTGCCAGCAGCTCAGTATCGCGACGGCCCCAGCATTTT.

The CDR3 sequence is CAISESGGVQPQHF. CDR3 sequence (DNA): TGTGCCATCAGTGAGTCCGGTGGAGTTCAGCCCCAGCATTTT. The chain joins TRBV10-3 to TRBJ1-5, with no clear D. Trimming left V 0 bases short and J 6 bases short, with 9 bases between. CDR1 is ENHRY and CDR2 is SYGVKD in the germline V gene. CDR3 length: 14 amino acids.

The CDR3 DNA reads TGTGCCAGCAGCTTAGCGACTAGCGGGAGGGCCCGTTCCTACGAGCAGTACTTC. This codes for CASSLATSGRARSYEQYF. V and J are TRBV11-2 and TRBJ2-7; 14 nucleotides agree with TRBD2. The V gene's germline CDR1 is SGHAT and CDR2 FQNNGV. The CDR3 length is 18 residues. Trimming removed 1 base from V and 1 base from J; junction bases left unmatched: 6.

The chain links TRBV5-4 to TRBJ2-7; either TRBD1 or TRBD2 may fit D (6 bases each). Germline-derived CDR1 and CDR2 are SGHNT and YYREEE (reference sequence). The CDR3 loop spans 13 amino acids. The ends were cut back, 0 bases at V and 11 bases at J, with 15 bases in the middle. The CDR3 reads CASSLGALEGEYF. CDR3 in DNA: TGTGCCAGCAGCTTGGGGGCGTTGGAGGGGGAGTACTTC. Filled out from reference TRBV5-4 and TRBJ2-7, the complete variable domain reads ETGVTQSPTHLIKTRGQQVTLRCSSQSGHNTVSWYQQALGQGPQFIFQYYREEENGRGNFPPRFSGLQFPNYSSELNVNALELDDSALYLCASSLGALEGEYFGPGTRLTVT.

This clonotype was seen ten or more times. V usage is TRBV28 and J usage is TRBJ1-6, with D possibly matching TRBD1 (5 bases). The V gene lost 6 bases and the J gene lost 5 bases, with 14 bases spanning the gap. Germline CDR1 and CDR2: MDHEN and SYDVKM. This CDR3 spans 15 amino acids. CDR3 amino acids: CASSWQGYHNSPLHF. CDR3 DNA sequence: TGTGCCAGCAGCTGGCAGGGATATCATAATTCACCCCTCCACTTT.

This chain joins TRBV28 and TRBJ2-2; 9 nucleotides align to TRBD1. From germline, CDR1 is MDHEN and CDR2 SYDVKM. This CDR3 region has 15 residues. Unmatched junction bases numbered 9, after V lost 9 bases and J lost 4 bases. CDR3 sequence reads: CASRGQGEGTGELFF. CDR3 nucleotide sequence: TGTGCCAGTAGGGGACAGGGTGAGGGCACCGGGGAGCTGTTTTTT.

For this clonotype: The junction departs from the called germline gene at one end, perhaps through a read error. The rearrangement uses TRBV10-3 and TRBJ1-6; 8 bases line up with TRBD1. The germline V gene has CDR1 ENHRY and CDR2 SYGVKD. CDR3 size: 15 residues. CDR3 protein: CTISEPDRGNSPLHF. The CDR3 nucleotides read TGTACCATCAGTGAGCCAGACAGGGGTAATTCACCCCTCCACTTT.

The chain has TRBV20-1 and TRBJ1-2, with TRBD1 matching 9 bases. The length of the CDR3 is 14 residues. Germline CDR1 is DFQATT and CDR2 is SNEGSKA (reference sequence). With 2 bases clipped from V and 2 bases from J, the junction kept 3 bases outside the gene matches. The CDR3 sequence is CSARPGQGNYGYTF. The CDR3 nucleotides are TGCAGTGCTAGACCTGGACAGGGGAACTATGGCTACACCTTC.

This clonotype was seen at least ten times. This chain joins TRBV28 and TRBJ2-7; TRBD2 is a possible D gene (5 bases). V was pared by 5 bases and J by 4 bases, with 18 bases between. CDR1 is MDHEN and CDR2 is SYDVKM in the germline V gene. The CDR3 totals 15 residues. CDR3 DNA: TGTGCCAGCAGTGGCCCGGGGATCGGTGCGTACGAGCAGTACTTC. This encodes CASSGPGIGAYEQYF.

The chain is built from TRBV7-9 and TRBJ1-1; tentatively, D is TRBD1 (6 bases). The V gene's germline CDR1 is SEHNR and CDR2 FQNEAQ (reference sequence). The CDR3 sequence is 12 residues long. Trimming pared 1 base from V and 11 bases from J, leaving 11 bases between. Here the CDR3 DNA reads TGTGCCAGCAGCTTAGGTCAGGGGAGGGCTTTCTTT. Protein sequence: CASSLGQGRAFF.

The chain links TRBV20-1 to TRBJ2-7; TRBD2 matches at 8 bases. With 5 bases clipped from V and 0 bases from J, the junction kept 18 bases outside the gene matches. The CDR3 totals 18 residues. Germline V CDR1 and CDR2: DFQATT, SNEGSKA (reference sequence). CDR3 sequence reads: CSAGGVAGTGGSSYEQYF. For the CDR3, the DNA is TGCAGTGCTGGGGGCGTAGCGGGTACGGGGGGGAGCTCCTACGAGCAGTACTTC.

This clonotype showed up many times. J is TRBJ1-2 and V is TRBV30, with D possibly being TRBD1 (6 bases). The CDR3 length is 13 residues. The V gene's germline CDR1 is GTSNPN and CDR2 SVGIG (reference sequence). Deletions cut 3 bases from V and 6 bases from J, with 14 bases between. CDR3 sequence reads: CAWRARTVHGYTF. The CDR3 DNA sequence: TGTGCCTGGAGGGCCCGGACAGTCCATGGCTACACCTTC.